Below, one T cell receptor beta chain is given with its context. The record originates from a study of CD8+ T cells in alopecia areata. CDR1 is SGHNT, CDR2 YENEEA, per germline. This CDR3 spans 13 amino acids. The germline V and J ends were trimmed by 8 bases and 8 bases, with 17 bases remaining between them. cDNA reverse transcribed from extracted RNA served as the sequencing template. The table came from immunoSEQ multiplex PCR; TCRdb's copy has only in-frame clones and leaves some out. The sample has 150,000 to 200,000 clones; roughly 63% are singletons. As to treatment: oral pan-JAK inhibitor, 5-10 mg twice daily.

The material sequenced was CD4+ T cells sorted from blood, taken at approximately week 56, from a patient treated with tofacitinib. V is TRBV11-3 and J is TRBJ2-3; a possible D gene is TRBD2 (5 bases). This clonotype was sampled from a human donor with alopecia areata. CDR3: CASGVRETATQYF. In DNA, the CDR3 is TGTGCCAGCGGCGTTAGGGAGACGGCTACGCAGTATTTT.